This T cell receptor beta chain is from a study of beta chain features in type 1 diabetes. Study conclusions and caveats: Among all four CD4+ subsets, Type 1 diabetes patients had TCRB CDR3s that were moderately but significantly shorter.

With 4 bases clipped from V and 2 bases from J, the junction kept 5 bases outside the gene matches. Germline V gene sequence: CDR1 SGHDN, CDR2 FVKESK. CDR3 length equals 15 residues. In its sample, this clone was seen a few times. The target antigen is unknown. Reverse transcription of all isolated RNA meant that expressed TCRB transcripts were sequenced. Clones were read by immunoSEQ multiplex PCR, and TCRdb kept only the in-frame ones, dropping some. The sample lists about 47,000 clones; around 45% were seen once. This chain joins TRBV14 and TRBJ1-2; 9 nucleotides agree with TRBD1. This sequence originates from a young man with type 1 diabetes. Material: stem cell memory CD4+ T cells from blood. The CDR3 protein is CASSRDRGKNYGYTF. The CDR3 coding sequence is TGTGCCAGCAGCCGAGACAGGGGGAAGAACTATGGCTACACCTTC.